This entry is about one TCR beta chain. The entry originates in a study of T cell repertoires in cytomegalovirus infection. TCRdb independently ran MiXCR on the reads; one entry per CDR3 protein. Of about 530,000 distinct CDR3 sequences listed, around a quarter are singletons. The receptor's source is a human donor in good health (CMV status not recorded). Some clones in this sample may be carry-over from other donors' samples. Sample: PBMCs.

CDR3 DNA: TGTGCCAGTAGTATAACGGGCGGCAGGGTCACCGGGGAGCTGTTTTTT. Translation gives CASSITGGRVTGELFF. The rearrangement links TRBV19 to TRBJ2-2; tentative D call: TRBD1 (5 bases). Germline-derived CDR1 and CDR2 are LNHDA and SQIVND (reference sequence). V was clipped by 2 bases and J by 4 bases, with 14 bases between them. This CDR3 spans 16 amino acids.